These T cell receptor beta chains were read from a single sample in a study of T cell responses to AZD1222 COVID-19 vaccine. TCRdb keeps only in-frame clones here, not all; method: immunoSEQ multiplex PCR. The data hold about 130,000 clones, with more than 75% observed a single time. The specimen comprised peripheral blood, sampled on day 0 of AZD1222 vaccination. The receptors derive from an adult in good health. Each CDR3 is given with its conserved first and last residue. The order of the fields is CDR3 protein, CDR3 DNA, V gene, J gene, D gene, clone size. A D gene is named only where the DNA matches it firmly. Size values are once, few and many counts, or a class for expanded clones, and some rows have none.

CASSSEVNTEAFF,TGTGCCAGCAGCAGTGAAGTGAACACTGAAGCTTTCTTT,TRBV6-5,TRBJ1-1,.,.
CASSVASGYNEQFF,TGTGCCAGCAGCGTGGCTAGCGGCTACAATGAGCAGTTCTTC,TRBV9,TRBJ2-1,TRBD2,.
CASSPGTLGNTEAFF,TGTGCCAGCTCACCCGGGACATTAGGAAACACTGAAGCTTTCTTT,TRBV18,TRBJ1-1,.,.
CASSQWQGAFSYNEQFF,TGTGCCAGCAGCCAATGGCAGGGGGCCTTCTCCTACAATGAGCAGTTCTTC,TRBV16,TRBJ2-1,TRBD1,.
CASSLGQSYEQYF,TGCGCCAGCAGCTTGGGGCAGAGCTACGAGCAGTACTTC,TRBV5-1,TRBJ2-7,.,.
CASRPLIWANYGYTF,TGTGCCAGCAGGCCCCTTATCTGGGCCAACTATGGCTACACCTTC,TRBV28,TRBJ1-2,.,.
CASSLPKQGMAGEQYF,TGTGCCAGCAGCTTGCCGAAGCAGGGTATGGCGGGGGAGCAGTACTTC,TRBV5-6,TRBJ2-7,.,.
CASSPKVRNTEAFF,TGTGCCAGCAGCCCAAAGGTACGGAACACTGAAGCTTTCTTT,TRBV3-1/TRBV3-2,TRBJ1-1,.,once
CSVRLGTYEQYF,TGCAGCGTTAGGCTGGGAACCTACGAGCAGTACTTC,TRBV29-1,TRBJ2-7,.,.
CASSFGQINYGYTF,TGCGCCAGCAGCTTTGGTCAGATTAACTATGGCTACACCTTC,TRBV5-1,TRBJ1-2,.,.
CASSQRTGLNSPLHF,TGCGCCAGCAGTCAACGGACAGGCCTGAATTCACCCCTCCACTTT,TRBV23-1,TRBJ1-6,TRBD1,.
CASSFGDNRRYEQYF,TGCGCCAGCAGCTTTGGGGACAATAGACGCTACGAGCAGTACTTC,TRBV5-1,TRBJ2-7,.,.
CASGGNTEAFF,TGTGCCAGCGGGGGTAACACTGAAGCTTTCTTT,TRBV12-3/TRBV12-4,TRBJ1-1,.,.
CAISEGREGNQPQHF,TGTGCCATCAGTGAGGGCAGGGAAGGCAATCAGCCCCAGCATTTT,TRBV10-3,TRBJ1-5,.,.
CASSFSGQLNEQFF,TGTGCCAGCAGCTTCTCGGGACAGCTAAATGAGCAGTTCTTC,TRBV5-4,TRBJ2-1,TRBD1,once
CASSPLGQGKAEAFF,TGTGCCAGCAGCCCACTGGGACAGGGGAAAGCTGAAGCTTTCTTT,TRBV11-2,TRBJ1-1,TRBD1,few
CASSFGEGTLHF,TGTGCCAGCAGCTTCGGGGAGGGGACCCTCCACTTT,TRBV11-1,TRBJ1-6,.,.
CASARQLMSNQPQHF,TGTGCCAGCGCTCGTCAGCTGATGAGCAATCAGCCCCAGCATTTT,TRBV2,TRBJ1-5,.,.
CASSQDSGGYPDTQYF,TGCGCCAGCAGCCAAGATAGCGGGGGGTATCCAGATACGCAGTATTTT,TRBV4-1,TRBJ2-3,TRBD2,few
CASGVTSKEQFF,TGTGCTAGTGGTGTGACTAGCAAGGAGCAGTTCTTC,TRBV12-5,TRBJ2-1,TRBD2,once
CARTKRASHEKLFF,TGTGCCAGGACTAAGAGGGCTTCACATGAAAAACTGTTTTTT,TRBV19,TRBJ1-4,.,.
CASTAFATNEKLFF,TGTGCCAGCACCGCCTTTGCAACTAATGAAAAACTGTTTTTT,TRBV2,TRBJ1-4,.,.
CASSYDSSGNTIYF,TGTGCCAGCAGTTATGACAGCTCTGGAAACACCATATATTTT,TRBV27,TRBJ1-3,.,.
CASSLLGRAYEQYF,TGCGCCAGCAGCTTGCTCGGAAGGGCCTACGAGCAGTACTTC,TRBV5-1,TRBJ2-7,.,.
CASSGPRQVYTDTQYF,TGTGCCAGCAGTGGTCCTCGGCAGGTATACACAGATACGCAGTATTTT,TRBV25-1,TRBJ2-3,.,.
CASSLGQGAEAFF,TGTGCCAGCAGCTTAGGACAGGGGGCAGAAGCTTTCTTT,TRBV5-4,TRBJ1-1,TRBD1,.
CASSLISGANTEAFF,TGCGCCAGCAGCTTGATTTCGGGGGCGAACACTGAAGCTTTCTTT,TRBV5-1,TRBJ1-1,.,few
CAWSVRGNEQFF,TGTGCCTGGAGTGTACGAGGGAATGAGCAGTTCTTC,TRBV30,TRBJ2-1,.,.
CASSSMSSNQPQHF,TGTGCCAGCAGCTCCATGAGCAGTAATCAGCCCCAGCATTTT,TRBV7-8,TRBJ1-5,.,.
CASSEGGINCPDRKLYGYTF,TGCGCCAGCAGTGAGGGTGGTATAAACTGTCCGGACAGGAAACTTTATGGCTACACCTTC,TRBV10-1,TRBJ1-2,TRBD1,.
CASSYPGQGRTEAFF,TGTGCCAGCAGTTACCCCGGACAGGGAAGGACTGAAGCTTTCTTT,TRBV6-5,TRBJ1-1,TRBD1,.
CASSKGQGGQPQHF,TGTGCCAGCAGCAAAGGACAGGGTGGTCAGCCCCAGCATTTT,TRBV9,TRBJ1-5,TRBD1,.
CASTAGQPYEQYF,TGTGCCAGCACCGCAGGACAGCCCTACGAGCAGTACTTC,TRBV2,TRBJ2-7,.,once
CASSLGGTGNTEAFF,TGCGCCAGCAGCTTGGGTGGGACAGGGAATACTGAAGCTTTCTTT,TRBV5-1,TRBJ1-1,TRBD1,.
CASSLGVSRAAYGYTF,TGCGCCAGCAGCCTAGGGGTTAGTAGGGCCGCCTATGGCTACACCTTC,TRBV4-1,TRBJ1-2,.,few
CASSQSIHSMNTEAFF,TGCGCCAGCAGTCAATCAATCCATTCCATGAACACTGAAGCTTTCTTT,TRBV23-1,TRBJ1-1,.,.
CASSLNGGLSGNTIYF,TGTGCCAGCAGCCTAAACGGAGGGCTCTCTGGAAACACCATATATTTT,TRBV5-4,TRBJ1-3,.,.
CASRQIGQGNEKLFF,TGTGCCAGTAGACAAATTGGACAGGGAAACGAAAAACTGTTTTTT,TRBV19,TRBJ1-4,TRBD1,.
CASSKGLPEAGYEQYF,TGTGCCAGCAGCAAGGGACTTCCAGAGGCCGGCTACGAGCAGTACTTC,TRBV28,TRBJ2-7,.,.
CASRPGGSTGELFF,TGTGCCAGTAGGCCCGGGGGGAGCACCGGGGAGCTGTTTTTT,TRBV19,TRBJ2-2,TRBD2,few